This record looks at one TCR beta chain sequence and its context. This specimen comes from a study of blood T cells in healthy people across ages. V was pared by 3 bases and J by 1 base, with 7 bases between. The V gene's germline CDR1 is SNHLY and CDR2 FYNNEI. There are 14 residues in the CDR3. A second 7 to 11 cycle PCR used barcoded and J-beta primers. With 12 random nucleotides, a template-switch adaptor tagged each individual cDNA molecule. Sequencing recovered at least 3 million CDR3-containing paired-end reads from each sample. MiXCR, run by TCRdb on the 5' RACE reads, gives a single entry per CDR3 protein. This sample has 650,000 to 700,000 distinct CDR3 sequences; over 40% occur once, and the top ten carry approximately 13%.

The sample was blood. This TCR derives from a woman of 80 years or more in good health. The V and J genes are TRBV2 and TRBJ1-5; D gene unclear. The CDR3, as DNA: TGTGCCAGCAGTGATGTGACGAGCAATCAGCCCCAGCATTTT. Protein sequence: CASSDVTSNQPQHF. The full variable domain, its missing parts supplied by reference TRBV2 and TRBJ1-5, is EPEVTQTPSHQVTQMGQEVILRCVPISNHLYFYWYRQILGQKVEFLVSFYNNEISEKSEIFDDQFSVERPDGSNFTLKIRSTKLEDSAMYFCASSDVTSNQPQHFGDGTRLSIL.